This TCR beta chain came from a study of response to subunit inactivated influenza vaccine. General study findings and limits: Each seasonal flu vaccination may recruit only limited new T cells, authors suggested.

Each CDR3 protein is one row after TCRdb ran MiXCR on the RT-PCR reads. The table lists approximately 230,000 distinct CDR3 sequences, less than 15% of them singletons. The table lists this clonotype with a few counts. Its antigen is not identified. This sample comprised non-naive T cells sorted from PBMCs, obtained approximately 15 days before vaccination. The receptor's source is a man in his fifties or sixties who received an inactivated influenza vaccine.

CDR3 sequence: CSARDPGTGVAGELFF. The CDR3 DNA reads TGCAGTGCTAGAGATCCCGGGACAGGGGTTGCCGGGGAGCTGTTTTTT. The genes are TRBV20-1 and TRBJ2-2; 10 positions agree with TRBD1. The ends lost 0 bases at V and 6 bases at J; junction bases unmatched: 7. This CDR3 is built from 16 residues. CDR1 and CDR2 from the germline V gene are DFQATT and SNEGSKA (reference sequence).